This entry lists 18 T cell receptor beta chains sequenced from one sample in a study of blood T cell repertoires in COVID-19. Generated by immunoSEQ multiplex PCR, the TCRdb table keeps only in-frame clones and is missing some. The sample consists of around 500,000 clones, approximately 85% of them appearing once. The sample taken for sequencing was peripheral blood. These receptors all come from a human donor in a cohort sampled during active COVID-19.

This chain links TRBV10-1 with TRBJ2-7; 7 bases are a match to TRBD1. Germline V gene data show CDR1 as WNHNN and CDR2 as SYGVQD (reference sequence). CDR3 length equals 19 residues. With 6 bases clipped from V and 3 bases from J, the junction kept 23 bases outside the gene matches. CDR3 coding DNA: TGCGCCAGCAGGGACCCCGACAGGGCAACCCAATTTCGCGTCTACGAGCAGTACTTC. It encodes CASRDPDRATQFRVYEQYF.

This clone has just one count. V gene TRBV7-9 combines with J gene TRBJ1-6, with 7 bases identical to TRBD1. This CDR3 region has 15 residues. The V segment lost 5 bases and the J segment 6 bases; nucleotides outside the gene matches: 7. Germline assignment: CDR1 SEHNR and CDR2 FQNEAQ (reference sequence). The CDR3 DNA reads TGTGCCAGCAGCATCAGGACAGGACCTAATTCACCCCTCCACTTT. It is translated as CASSIRTGPNSPLHF.

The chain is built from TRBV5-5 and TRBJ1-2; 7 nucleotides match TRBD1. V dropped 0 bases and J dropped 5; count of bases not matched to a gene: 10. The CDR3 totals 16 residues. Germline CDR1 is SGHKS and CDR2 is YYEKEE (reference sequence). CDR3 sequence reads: CASSLDAPGTVYGYTF. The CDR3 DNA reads TGTGCCAGCAGCTTGGACGCGCCCGGGACAGTTTATGGCTACACCTTC.

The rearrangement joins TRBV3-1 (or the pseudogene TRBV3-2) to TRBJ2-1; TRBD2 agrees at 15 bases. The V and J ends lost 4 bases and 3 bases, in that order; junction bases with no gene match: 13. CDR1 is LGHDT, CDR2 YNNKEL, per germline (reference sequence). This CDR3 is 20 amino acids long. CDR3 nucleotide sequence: TGTGCCAGCAGCCCAAAGACGATTTGGGGACTAGCGGGAGGCTACAATGAGCAGTTCTTC. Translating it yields CASSPKTIWGLAGGYNEQFF.

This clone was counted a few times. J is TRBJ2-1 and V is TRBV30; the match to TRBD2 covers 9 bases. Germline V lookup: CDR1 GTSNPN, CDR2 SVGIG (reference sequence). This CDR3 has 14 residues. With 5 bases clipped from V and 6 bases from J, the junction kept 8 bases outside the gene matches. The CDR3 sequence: CAWAAGTSSNEQFF. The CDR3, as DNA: TGTGCCTGGGCCGCCGGGACTAGCAGCAATGAGCAGTTCTTC. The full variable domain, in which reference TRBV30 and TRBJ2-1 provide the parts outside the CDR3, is SQTIHQWPATLVQPVGSPLSLECTVEGTSNPNLYWYRQAAGRGLQLLFYSVGIGQISSEVPQNLSASRPQDRQFILSSKKLLLSDSGFYLCAWAAGTSSNEQFFGPGTRLTVL.

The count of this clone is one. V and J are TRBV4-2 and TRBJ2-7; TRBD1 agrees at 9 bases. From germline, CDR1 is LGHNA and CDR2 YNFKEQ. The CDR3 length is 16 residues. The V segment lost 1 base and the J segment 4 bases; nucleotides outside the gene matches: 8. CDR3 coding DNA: TGTGCCAGCAGCCAAGCCGGGGACAGGGACATTTACGAGCAGTACTTC. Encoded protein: CASSQAGDRDIYEQYF.

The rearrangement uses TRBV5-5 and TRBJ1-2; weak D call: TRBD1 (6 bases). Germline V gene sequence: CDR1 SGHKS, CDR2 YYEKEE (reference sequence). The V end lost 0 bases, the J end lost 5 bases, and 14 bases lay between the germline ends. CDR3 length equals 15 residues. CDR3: CASSLADSVEYGYTF. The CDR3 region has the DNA TGTGCCAGCAGCTTGGCGGACAGCGTCGAATATGGCTACACCTTC.

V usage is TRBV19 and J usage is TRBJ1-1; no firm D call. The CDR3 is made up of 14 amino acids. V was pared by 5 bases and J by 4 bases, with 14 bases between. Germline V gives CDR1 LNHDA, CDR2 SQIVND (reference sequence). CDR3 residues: CASSFKTGITEAFF. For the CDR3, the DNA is TGTGCCAGTAGTTTCAAGACGGGGATCACTGAAGCTTTCTTT. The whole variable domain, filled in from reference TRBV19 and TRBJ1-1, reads DGGITQSPKYLFRKEGQNVTLSCEQNLNHDAMYWYRQDPGQGLRLIYYSQIVNDFQKGDIAEGYSVSREKKESFPLTVTSAQKNPTAFYLCASSFKTGITEAFFGQGTRLTVV.

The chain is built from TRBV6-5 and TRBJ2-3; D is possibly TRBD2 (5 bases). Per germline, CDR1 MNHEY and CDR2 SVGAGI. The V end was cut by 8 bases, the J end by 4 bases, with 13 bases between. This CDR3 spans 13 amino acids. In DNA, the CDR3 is TGTGCCAGCGGGTCGGGGTTGGCAGATACGCAGTATTTT. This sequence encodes CASGSGLADTQYF.

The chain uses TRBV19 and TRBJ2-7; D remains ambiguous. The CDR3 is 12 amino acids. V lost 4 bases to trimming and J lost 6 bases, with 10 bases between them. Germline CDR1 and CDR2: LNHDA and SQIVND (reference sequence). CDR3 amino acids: CASSTSVGEQYF. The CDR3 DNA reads TGTGCCAGTAGTACCTCCGTCGGCGAGCAGTACTTC.

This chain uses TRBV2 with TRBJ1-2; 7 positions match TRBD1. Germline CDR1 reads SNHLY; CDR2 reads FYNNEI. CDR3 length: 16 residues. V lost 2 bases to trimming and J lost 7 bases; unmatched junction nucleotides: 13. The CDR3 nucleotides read TGTGCCAGCAGTGAAAGGATTGGGCAGGGGGTGCGTGGCTACACCTTC. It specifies CASSERIGQGVRGYTF.

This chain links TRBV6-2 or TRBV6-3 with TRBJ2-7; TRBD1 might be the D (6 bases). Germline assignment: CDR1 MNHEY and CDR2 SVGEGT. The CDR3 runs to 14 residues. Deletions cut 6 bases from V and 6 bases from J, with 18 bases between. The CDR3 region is CASRPAGTTGEQYF. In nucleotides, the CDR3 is TGTGCCAGCAGGCCTGCCGGGACAACGGGCGAGCAGTACTTC.

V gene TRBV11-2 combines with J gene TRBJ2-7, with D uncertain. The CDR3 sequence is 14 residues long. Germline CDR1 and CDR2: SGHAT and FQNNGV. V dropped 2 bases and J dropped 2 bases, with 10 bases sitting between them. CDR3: CASSLPLGAYEQYF. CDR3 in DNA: TGTGCCAGCAGCTTACCCTTAGGAGCCTACGAGCAGTACTTC.

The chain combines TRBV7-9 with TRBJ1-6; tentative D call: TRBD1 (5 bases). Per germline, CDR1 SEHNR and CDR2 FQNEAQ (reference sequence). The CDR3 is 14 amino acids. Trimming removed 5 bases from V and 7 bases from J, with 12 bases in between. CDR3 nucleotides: TGTGCCAGCAGCGCGGGACGGACGAATTCACCCCTCCACTTT. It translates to CASSAGRTNSPLHF.

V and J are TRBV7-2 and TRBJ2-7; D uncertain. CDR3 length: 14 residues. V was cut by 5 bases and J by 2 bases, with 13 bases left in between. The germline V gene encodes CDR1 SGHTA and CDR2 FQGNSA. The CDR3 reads CASSPTLTTYEQYF. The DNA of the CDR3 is TGTGCCAGCAGCCCGACTCTCACCACCTACGAGCAGTACTTC.

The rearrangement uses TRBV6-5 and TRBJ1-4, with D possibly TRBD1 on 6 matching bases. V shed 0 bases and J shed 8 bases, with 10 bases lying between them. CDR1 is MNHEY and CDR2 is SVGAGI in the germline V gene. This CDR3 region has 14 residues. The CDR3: CASSYSITGEKLFF. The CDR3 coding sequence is TGTGCCAGCAGTTACTCGATAACAGGGGAAAAACTGTTTTTT.

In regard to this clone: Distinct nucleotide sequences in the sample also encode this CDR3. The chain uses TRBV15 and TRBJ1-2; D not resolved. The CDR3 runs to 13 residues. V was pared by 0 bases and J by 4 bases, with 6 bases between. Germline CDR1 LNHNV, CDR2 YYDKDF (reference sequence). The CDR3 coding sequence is TGTGCCACCAGCAGAGATCGAGGCTATGGCTACACCTTC. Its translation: CATSRDRGYGYTF.

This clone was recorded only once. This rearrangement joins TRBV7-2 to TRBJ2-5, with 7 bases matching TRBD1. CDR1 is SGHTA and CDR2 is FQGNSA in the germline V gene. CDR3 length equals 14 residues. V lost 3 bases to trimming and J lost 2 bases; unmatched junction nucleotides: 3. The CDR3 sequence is CASSFSRGQETQYF. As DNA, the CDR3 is TGTGCCAGCAGCTTCTCCAGGGGGCAAGAGACCCAGTACTTC.